The clone carrying this TCR beta chain was recorded many times. Its antigen remains unknown. One end of the junction does not line up with germline, which may come from a read error. This sample was included in a study of blood T cells in healthy people across ages. For the study at large: The template switching approach captured approximately one barcoded beta molecule for every two T cells.

PCR was performed a second time for about 6 to 12 cycles using a sample-barcoded 5' primer and a J-beta primer mix. TCRdb independently ran MiXCR on the 5' RACE reads; one entry per CDR3 protein. The sample lists around 1,500,000 distinct CDR3 sequences, 35% to 45% occurring once. Every donor contributed roughly 10 milliliters of peripheral blood by blood draw. No fewer than 6 million PBMCs went into each sample. Germline values: CDR1 SGHRS, CDR2 YFSETQ. The CDR3 is 15 amino acids. Study-level results: Among long-lived donors, naive CD4+ cells were more numerous and diversity higher than in aged donors.

The chain is built from TRBV5-1 and TRBJ2-3; 10 nucleotides align to TRBD2. The receptor was isolated from a woman between 18 and 29 years old in good health. Input material: blood. CDR3 bases: TGTGCCAGCAGCTTGACTAGCGGGAGCACAGATACGCAGTATTTT. This codes for CASSLTSGSTDTQYF.